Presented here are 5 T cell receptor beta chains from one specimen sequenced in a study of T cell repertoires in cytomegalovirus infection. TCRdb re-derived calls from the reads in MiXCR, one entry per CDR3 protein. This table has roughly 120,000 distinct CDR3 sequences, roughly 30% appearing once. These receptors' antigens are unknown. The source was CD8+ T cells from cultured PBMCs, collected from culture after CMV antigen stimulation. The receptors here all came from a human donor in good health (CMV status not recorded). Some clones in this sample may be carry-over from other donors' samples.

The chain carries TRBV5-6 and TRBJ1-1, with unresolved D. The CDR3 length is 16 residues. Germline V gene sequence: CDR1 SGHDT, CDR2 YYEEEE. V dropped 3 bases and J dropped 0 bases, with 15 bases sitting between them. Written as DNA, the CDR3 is TGTGCCAGCAGCTCAGTCGGAGGACCAATGAACACTGAAGCTTTCTTT. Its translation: CASSSVGGPMNTEAFF.

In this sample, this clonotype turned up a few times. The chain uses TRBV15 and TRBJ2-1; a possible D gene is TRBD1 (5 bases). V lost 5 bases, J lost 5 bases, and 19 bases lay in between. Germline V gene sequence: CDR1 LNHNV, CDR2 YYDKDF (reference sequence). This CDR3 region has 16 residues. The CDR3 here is CATSRAQGNDDNEQFF. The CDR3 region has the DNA TGTGCCACCAGCCGAGCCCAGGGTAACGACGACAATGAGCAGTTCTTC.

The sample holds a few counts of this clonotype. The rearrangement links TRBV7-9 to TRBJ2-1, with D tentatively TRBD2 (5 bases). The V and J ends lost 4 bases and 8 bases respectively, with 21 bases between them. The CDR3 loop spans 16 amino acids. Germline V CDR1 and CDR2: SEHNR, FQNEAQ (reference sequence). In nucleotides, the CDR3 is TGTGCCAGCAGCTCCCACCGGACTGGGAATATAGATGAGCAGTTCTTC. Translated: CASSSHRTGNIDEQFF.

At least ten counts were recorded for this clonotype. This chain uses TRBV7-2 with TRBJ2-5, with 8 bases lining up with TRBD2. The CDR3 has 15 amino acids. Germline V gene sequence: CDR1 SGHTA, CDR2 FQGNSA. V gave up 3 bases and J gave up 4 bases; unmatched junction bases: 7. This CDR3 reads CASSLFGGGPETQYF. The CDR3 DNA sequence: TGTGCCAGCAGCTTGTTCGGCGGGGGGCCAGAGACCCAGTACTTC.

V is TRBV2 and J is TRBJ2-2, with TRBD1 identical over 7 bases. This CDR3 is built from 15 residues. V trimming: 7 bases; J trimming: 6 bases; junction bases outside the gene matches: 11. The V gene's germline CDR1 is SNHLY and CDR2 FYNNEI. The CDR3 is CASTGTAEAPGELFF. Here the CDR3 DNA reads TGTGCCAGCACCGGGACAGCCGAGGCGCCCGGGGAGCTGTTTTTT.